Sequencing of this TCR beta chain was carried out in a study of blood T cell repertoires in COVID-19. Overall study context: Material from acute and convalescent COVID-19 was sourced from the United States, Italy and Spain.

Losses at the gene ends were 3 bases for V and 9 bases for J; bases not matched to a gene: 9. Germline-derived CDR1 and CDR2 are SGHTA and FQGNSA. This CDR3 is 15 amino acids long. The table came from immunoSEQ multiplex PCR; TCRdb's copy has only in-frame clones and leaves some out. The data hold about 130,000 clones, with approximately 88% observed a single time. The material sequenced was peripheral blood. This receptor was identified in a woman older than 75 with acute or convalescent COVID-19. The chain uses TRBV7-2 and TRBJ1-4; 8 positions match TRBD1. In nucleotides, the CDR3 is TGTGCCAGCAGCTTCGCCCAGGGGGCGAGGCAAAAACTGTTTTTT. Translation: CASSFAQGARQKLFF.